The clone carrying this T cell receptor beta chain was observed a handful of times. Its antigen is still unknown. The sample belongs to a study of cytomegalovirus exposure and HLA in healthy donors. Study outcomes and limitations: The study dropped some indistinguishable V segments, TRBV6-2 and TRBV6-3 among them. Highly shared variants forming one cluster were likely a sequencing artifact.

Looked up from germline, CDR1 is MNHEY and CDR2 is SVGAGI. CDR3 length equals 15 residues. V lost 0 bases and J lost 4, with 12 bases in between. Vbeta (60) and Jbeta (13) primers were used in the PCR. The method was immunoSEQ multiplex PCR; TCRdb's version includes in-frame clones alone and lacks a portion of them. The table records under 200,000 clones, over 80% of them present only once. The receptor was isolated from a male donor in good health and CMV-seropositive. The sample was PBMCs. The gene calls are TRBV6-5 and TRBJ1-2; D might be TRBD1 (5 bases). The CDR3 coding sequence is TGTGCCAGCAGTTACTCGGCCAGGGCCCTCTATGGCTACACCTTC. Its protein is CASSYSARALYGYTF.